These 14 T cell receptor delta chains share one sample of origin, sequenced in a study of gamma-delta T cells after stem cell transplantation. TCRdb used CATT to re-call clones from the RT-PCR reads. The table has about 3,200 delta-chain clones, more than 4.5% seen once. Material for sequencing was gamma-delta T cells. The receptor set was obtained from a human donor. It is not recorded whose cells these are; they may come from a transplant donor.

This clone has only a few counts. A junction boundary mismatches the germline segment, possibly from a read error. This chain links TRDV2 with TRDJ1; 12 nucleotides agree with TRDD3. Germline V CDR1 and CDR2: GEAIGNYY, EKD. The CDR3 extends over 18 amino acids. This CDR3 is CACDTAGGYGTRTGKLIF. CDR3 sequence (DNA): TGTGCCTGTGACACCGCTGGGGGATACGGGACAAGGACCGGTAAACTCATCTTT.

This clone came up a few times. A far larger clone is one base from this, pointing to a likely read error. Other DNA sequences within the sample encode an identical CDR3. The J gene is TRDJ1, the V gene TRDV2, with TRDD3 identical over 8 bases. V trimming: 0 bases; J trimming: 2 bases; junction bases outside the gene matches: 13. The CDR3 length is 18 residues. Looked up from germline, CDR1 is GEAIGNYY and CDR2 is EKD. The CDR3 loop reads CACDTLNLGDTQTDKLIF. In nucleotides, the CDR3 is TGTGCCTGTGACACCTTAAACCTGGGGGACACGCAAACCGATAAACTCATCTTT.

This clone came up a few times. The protein TCRdb lists belongs to a much larger clone and differs from this DNA's translation at residue 4, which points to a read error; the protein shown is made from the DNA. The rearrangement uses TRDV2 and TRDJ3; tentatively, D is TRDD3 (5 bases). The CDR3 sequence is 18 residues long. In germline, CDR1 is GEAIGNYY, CDR2 EKD. The CDR3, as DNA: TGTGCCTGTGGCACCGGCTGGGTTAGCTCCTGGGACACCCGACAGATGTTTTTC. Amino acids: CACGTGWVSSWDTRQMFF.

This clone is medium-sized (0.01 to 0.1%). V is TRDV2 and J is TRDJ1; 9 nucleotides match TRDD3. With 3 bases clipped from V and 9 bases from J, the junction kept 16 bases outside the gene matches. The CDR3 consists of 16 residues. The germline V gene encodes CDR1 GEAIGNYY and CDR2 EKD. In nucleotides, the CDR3 is TGTGCCTGTGACCGCGTTTCCTCCGGGGATACGCGGGAACTCATCTTT. Translated, it gives CACDRVSSGDTRELIF.

At least ten counts were recorded for this clone. A read error is the likely source, as a far larger clone sits one nucleotide away. J is TRDJ1 and V is TRDV2; D perhaps matches TRDD3 (5 bases). This CDR3 comprises 15 residues. V lost 1 base and J lost 3, with 14 bases in between. Looked up from germline, CDR1 is GEAIGNYY and CDR2 is EKD. CDR3 residues: CACDTVGTYADKLIF. In DNA, the CDR3 is TGTGCCTGTGACACAGTGGGGACGTACGCCGATAAACTCATCTTT.

This clone was observed a handful of times. This chain connects TRDV2 to TRDJ1; TRDD3 aligns across 7 bases. The trim removed 1 base at V and 6 bases at J, leaving 19 bases unmatched. The CDR3 is made up of 18 amino acids. Germline assignment: CDR1 GEAIGNYY and CDR2 EKD. This CDR3 reads CACDTVGDTRRSENKLIF. The CDR3 coding sequence is TGTGCCTGTGACACGGTGGGGGACACCAGGAGGTCTGAGAATAAACTCATCTTT.

Comments on this clone: This DNA's translation differs at residue 10 from TCRdb's protein, which comes from a much larger clone; a read error is likely, and the protein shown is translated from the DNA. This chain links TRDV2 with TRDJ1, with 7 bases fitting TRDD3. V trimming: 0 bases; J trimming: 3 bases; junction bases outside the gene matches: 18. The CDR3 totals 19 residues. Germline CDR1 reads GEAIGNYY; CDR2 reads EKD. This CDR3 reads CACDTVAILRDTKPDKLIF. DNA of the CDR3: TGTGCCTGTGACACCGTGGCTATACTGAGGGATACTAAGCCCGATAAACTCATCTTT.

This clone was observed a few times. TCRdb pairs this DNA with a much larger clone's protein that differs at residue 6, likely a read error; the protein shown was translated from the DNA. The chain carries TRDV2 and TRDJ1; the match to TRDD3 covers 10 bases. Germline CDR1 GEAIGNYY, CDR2 EKD. Trimming cost V 0 bases and J 2 bases; bases outside gene matches: 14. This CDR3 has 19 residues. The CDR3 nucleotides are TGTGCCTGTGACACCGCCCATCGTCTGGGGGATATTGTAACCGATAAACTCATCTTT. Residues: CACDTAHRLGDIVTDKLIF.

This clone has a handful of counts. The likely explanation is a read error, given a far larger clone one base away. Other nucleotide sequences from this sample produce the same CDR3. V usage is TRDV2 and J usage is TRDJ1; 13 nucleotides match TRDD3. This CDR3 has 17 amino acids. CDR1 GEAIGNYY and CDR2 EKD come from the germline V gene. DNA of the CDR3: TGTGCCTGTGACACTTTACTGGGGGATACGCGAGTCGATAAACTAATCTTT. Amino acid sequence: CACDTLLGDTRVDKLIF.

This clone was observed a handful of times. The mismatch at residue 13 between this DNA's translation and the TCRdb protein of a much larger clone likely reflects a read error; the protein shown is translated from the DNA. The chain uses TRDV2 and TRDJ1, with D unresolved. Per the germline V gene, CDR1 is GEAIGNYY and CDR2 is EKD. CDR3 length: 15 residues. The CDR3 loop is CACDTVGVHTDKPIF. The CDR3 nucleotides are TGTGCCTGTGACACCGTCGGGGTTCACACCGATAAACCCATCTTT.

This clone was counted a few times. The TCRdb protein, from a much larger clone, departs from this DNA's translation at residue 9, likely by read error; the protein shown derives from the DNA. J is TRDJ1 and V is TRDV2; no clear D. The ends were cut back, 0 bases at V and 0 bases at J, with 10 bases in the middle. Germline V lookup: CDR1 GEAIGNYY, CDR2 EKD. The CDR3 totals 15 residues. The CDR3 spells CACDTIGLDTDKLIF. For the CDR3, the DNA is TGTGCCTGTGACACCATTGGCCTTGACACCGATAAACTCATCTTT.

Turning to this clone: TCRdb assigns this DNA the protein of a much larger clone, which departs from its translation at residue 10; this likely reflects a read error, and the protein shown comes from translating the DNA. The chain has TRDV2 and TRDJ3, with 11 bases lining up with TRDD3. Trimming removed 2 bases from V and 0 bases from J; junction bases left unmatched: 2. This CDR3 has 18 residues. Per germline, CDR1 GEAIGNYY and CDR2 EKD. The CDR3 here is CACDILGDSSWDTRQMFF. In DNA, the CDR3 is TGTGCCTGTGACATACTGGGGGATAGCTCCTGGGACACCCGACAGATGTTTTTC.

In regard to this clone: Since a far larger clone is one base different, this is likely a read error. In the same sample, other DNA sequences code for this CDR3. The chain joins TRDV2 to TRDJ1, with 13 bases aligning to TRDD3. With V trimmed by 1 base and J by 0 bases, 7 bases remained unmatched. This CDR3 comprises 18 residues. Germline lookup yields CDR1 GEAIGNYY and CDR2 EKD. The CDR3 coding sequence is TGTGCCTGTGACACGCTGACTGGGGGATACGAAAACACCGATAAACTCATCTTT. It codes for CACDTLTGGYENTDKLIF.

Comment on this clone: TCRdb's listed protein matches a much larger clone and diverges from this DNA's translation at residue 3, likely through a read error; the protein shown comes from the DNA. The rearrangement joins TRDV2 to TRDJ1; a possible D gene is TRDD3 (5 bases). The CDR3 loop spans 16 amino acids. Germline assignment: CDR1 GEAIGNYY and CDR2 EKD. DNA for the CDR3: TGTGCCTATGACATCTTACTCAGGGGAACCACCGATAAACTCATCTTT. This encodes CAYDILLRGTTDKLIF.